This T cell receptor beta chain was documented in a study of cytomegalovirus exposure and HLA in healthy donors. This CDR3 spans 13 amino acids. V shed 6 bases, J shed 13 bases, and the junction held 9 bases outside the gene matches. Germline V gives CDR1 MNHNY, CDR2 SVGAGI (reference sequence). This PCR relied on a set of 60 Vbeta primers and 13 Jbeta primers. Assay used: immunoSEQ multiplex PCR; TCRdb lists only in-frame clones, some missing. The sample shows about 150,000 clones, about 84% of them seen only once. Sequenced input: PBMCs. V gene TRBV6-6 combines with J gene TRBJ1-4; 9 positions match TRBD1. The sequence was collected from a man in his late teens or twenties in good health and CMV-seronegative. CDR3 residues: CASREQGALALFF. CDR3 sequence (DNA): TGTGCCAGCAGGGAACAGGGGGCCCTTGCACTGTTTTTT.